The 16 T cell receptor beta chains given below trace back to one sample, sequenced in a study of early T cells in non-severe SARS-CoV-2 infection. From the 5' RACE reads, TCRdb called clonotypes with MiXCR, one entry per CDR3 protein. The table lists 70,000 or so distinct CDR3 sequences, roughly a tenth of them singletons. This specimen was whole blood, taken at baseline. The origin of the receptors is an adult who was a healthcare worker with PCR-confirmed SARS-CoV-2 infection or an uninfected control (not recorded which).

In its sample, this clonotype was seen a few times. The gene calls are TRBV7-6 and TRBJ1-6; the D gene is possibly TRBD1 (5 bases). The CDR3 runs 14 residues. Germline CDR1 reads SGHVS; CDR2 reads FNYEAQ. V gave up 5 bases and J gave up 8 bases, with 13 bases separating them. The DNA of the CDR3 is TGTGCCAGCAGCCACGGCCGGGACGATTCACCCCTCCACTTT. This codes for CASSHGRDDSPLHF.

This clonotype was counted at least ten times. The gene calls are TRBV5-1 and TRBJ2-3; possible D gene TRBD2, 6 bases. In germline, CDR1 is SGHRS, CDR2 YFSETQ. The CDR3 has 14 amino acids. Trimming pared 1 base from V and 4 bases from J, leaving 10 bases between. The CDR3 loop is CASSLRRDPDTQYF. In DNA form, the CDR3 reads TGCGCCAGCAGCTTGCGGAGGGACCCAGATACGCAGTATTTT. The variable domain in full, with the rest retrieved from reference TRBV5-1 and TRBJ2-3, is KAGVTQTPRYLIKTRGQQVTLSCSPISGHRSVSWYQQTPGQGLQFLFEYFSETQRNKGNFPGRFSGRQFSNSRSEMNVSTLELGDSALYLCASSLRRDPDTQYFGPGTRLTVL.

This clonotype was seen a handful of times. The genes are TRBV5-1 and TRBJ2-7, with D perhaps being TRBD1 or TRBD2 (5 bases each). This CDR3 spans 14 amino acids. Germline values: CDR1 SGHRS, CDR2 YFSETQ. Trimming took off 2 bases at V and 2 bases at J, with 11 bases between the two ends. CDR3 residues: CASSFSRDAYEQYF. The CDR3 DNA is TGCGCCAGCAGCTTCTCCCGGGACGCCTACGAGCAGTACTTC. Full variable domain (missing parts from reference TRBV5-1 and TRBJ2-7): KAGVTQTPRYLIKTRGQQVTLSCSPISGHRSVSWYQQTPGQGLQFLFEYFSETQRNKGNFPGRFSGRQFSNSRSEMNVSTLELGDSALYLCASSFSRDAYEQYFGPGTRLTVT.

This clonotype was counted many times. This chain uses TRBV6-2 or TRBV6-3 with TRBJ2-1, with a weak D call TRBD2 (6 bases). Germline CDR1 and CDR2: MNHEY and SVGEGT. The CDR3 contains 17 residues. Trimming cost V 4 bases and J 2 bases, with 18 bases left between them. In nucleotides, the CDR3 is TGTGCCAGCAGTTTACGATCCCAGGGACTGACCTACAATGAGCAGTTCTTC. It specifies CASSLRSQGLTYNEQFF.

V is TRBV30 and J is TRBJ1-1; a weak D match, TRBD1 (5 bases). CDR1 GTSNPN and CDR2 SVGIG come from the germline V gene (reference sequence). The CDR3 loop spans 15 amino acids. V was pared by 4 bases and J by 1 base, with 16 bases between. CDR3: CAWTPLGLRNTEAFF. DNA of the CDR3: TGTGCCTGGACGCCGTTGGGACTAAGGAACACTGAAGCTTTCTTT.

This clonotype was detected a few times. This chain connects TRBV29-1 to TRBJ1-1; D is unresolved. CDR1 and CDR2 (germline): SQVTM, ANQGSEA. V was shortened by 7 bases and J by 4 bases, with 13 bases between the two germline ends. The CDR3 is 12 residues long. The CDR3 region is CSARHEGTEAFF. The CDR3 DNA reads TGCAGCGCCCGACACGAAGGCACTGAAGCTTTCTTT.

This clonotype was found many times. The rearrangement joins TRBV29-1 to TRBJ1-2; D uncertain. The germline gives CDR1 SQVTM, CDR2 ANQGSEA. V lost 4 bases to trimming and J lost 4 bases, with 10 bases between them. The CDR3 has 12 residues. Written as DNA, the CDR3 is TGCAGCGTTGGTCCAGCAGCCTATGGCTACACCTTC. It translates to CSVGPAAYGYTF.

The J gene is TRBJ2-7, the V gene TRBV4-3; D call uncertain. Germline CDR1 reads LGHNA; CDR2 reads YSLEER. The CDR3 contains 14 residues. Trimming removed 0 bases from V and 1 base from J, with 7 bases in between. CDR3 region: CASSQDLQSYEQYF. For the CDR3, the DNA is TGCGCCAGCAGCCAAGATCTCCAGTCCTACGAGCAGTACTTC.

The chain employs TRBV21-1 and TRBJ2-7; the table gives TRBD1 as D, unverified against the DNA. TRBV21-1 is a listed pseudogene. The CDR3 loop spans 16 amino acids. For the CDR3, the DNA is TGTGCCAGCAGCACTAGCGGGGGGCGCGACCCCTACGAGCAGTACTTC. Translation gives CASSTSGGRDPYEQYF.

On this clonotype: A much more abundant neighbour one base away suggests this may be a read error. CDR3 sequence reads: CASKGQGQNTGELFF. DNA of the CDR3: TGTGCCAGCAAAGGACAGGGACAAAACACCGGGGAGCTGTTTTTT. The rearrangement links TRBV11-2 to TRBJ2-2, with 8 positions matching TRBD1. The CDR3 covers 15 residues. Germline V gene sequence: CDR1 SGHAT, CDR2 FQNNGV. J lost 2 bases, V lost 7 bases, and 6 bases had no gene match.

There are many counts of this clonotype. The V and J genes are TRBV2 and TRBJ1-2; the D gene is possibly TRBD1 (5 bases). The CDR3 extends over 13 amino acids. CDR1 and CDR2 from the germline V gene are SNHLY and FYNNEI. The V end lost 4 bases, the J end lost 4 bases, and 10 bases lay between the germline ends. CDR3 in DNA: TGTGCCAGCAGTGGGGGCGGAGCCTATGGCTACACCTTC. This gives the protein CASSGGGAYGYTF.

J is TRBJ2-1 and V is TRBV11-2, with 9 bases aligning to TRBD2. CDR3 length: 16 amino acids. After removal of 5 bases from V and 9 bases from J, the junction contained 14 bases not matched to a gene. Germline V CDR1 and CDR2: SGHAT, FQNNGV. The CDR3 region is CASSPTLAGGQGEQFF. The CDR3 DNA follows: TGTGCCAGCAGCCCGACCTTGGCGGGGGGGCAAGGTGAGCAGTTCTTC.

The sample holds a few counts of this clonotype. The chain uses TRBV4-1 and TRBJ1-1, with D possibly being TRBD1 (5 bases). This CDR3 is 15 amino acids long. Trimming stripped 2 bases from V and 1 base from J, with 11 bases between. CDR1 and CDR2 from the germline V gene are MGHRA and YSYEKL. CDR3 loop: CASSQMTAKNTEAFF. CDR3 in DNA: TGCGCCAGCAGCCAAATGACAGCGAAGAACACTGAAGCTTTCTTT.

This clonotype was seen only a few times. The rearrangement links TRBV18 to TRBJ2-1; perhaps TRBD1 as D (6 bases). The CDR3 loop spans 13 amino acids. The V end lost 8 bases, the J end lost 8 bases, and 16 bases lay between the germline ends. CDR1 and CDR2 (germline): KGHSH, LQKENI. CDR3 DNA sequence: TGTGCCAGCCTAGTGGGGGCCGGGGATGAGCAGTTCTTC. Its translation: CASLVGAGDEQFF.

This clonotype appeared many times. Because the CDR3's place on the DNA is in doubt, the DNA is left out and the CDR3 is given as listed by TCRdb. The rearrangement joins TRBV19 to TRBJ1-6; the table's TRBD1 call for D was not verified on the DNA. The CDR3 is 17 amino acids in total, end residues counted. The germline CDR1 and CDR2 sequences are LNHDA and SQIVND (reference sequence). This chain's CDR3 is CASSTSAGRPQSSPLHF.

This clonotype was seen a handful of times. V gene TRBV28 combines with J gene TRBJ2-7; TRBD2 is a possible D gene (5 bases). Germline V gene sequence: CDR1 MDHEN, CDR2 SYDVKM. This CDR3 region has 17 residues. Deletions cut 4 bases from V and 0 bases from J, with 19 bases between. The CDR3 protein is CASSSLESGKDSYEQYF. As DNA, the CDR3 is TGTGCCAGCAGTTCACTAGAGTCCGGGAAAGACTCCTACGAGCAGTACTTC.